These 14 T cell receptor beta chains were all obtained from the same sample, sequenced in a study of cytomegalovirus exposure and HLA in healthy donors. Primers for the PCR totalled 60 Vbeta and 13 Jbeta. The table came from immunoSEQ multiplex PCR; TCRdb's copy has only in-frame clones and leaves some out. In the table there are some 100,000 clones, around 77% of which are singletons. Sample: PBMCs. Every receptor here comes from a man aged 45-65 years in good health and CMV-seropositive.

The chain carries TRBV5-4 and TRBJ2-7; TRBD1 might be the D (6 bases). Germline loops: CDR1 SGHNT, CDR2 YYREEE (reference sequence). This CDR3 has 14 amino acids. Trimming cost V 0 bases and J 7 bases, with 14 bases left between them. The CDR3 protein is CASSLAVSRGEQYF. The CDR3, as DNA: TGTGCCAGCAGCTTGGCGGTTTCGAGGGGGGAGCAGTACTTC.

This clone appeared once. CDR3 residues: CASSIYQGARSPLHF. The CDR3, as DNA: TGTGCCAGTAGTATTTATCAGGGGGCACGATCACCCCTCCACTTT. This sequence joins TRBV19 and TRBJ1-6, with 8 bases that match TRBD1. This CDR3 spans 15 amino acids. The V segment lost 3 bases and the J segment 10 bases; nucleotides outside the gene matches: 8. CDR1 and CDR2 (germline): LNHDA, SQIVND (reference sequence).

V is TRBV19 and J is TRBJ2-7; D is possibly TRBD1 (5 bases). The CDR3 sequence is 13 residues long. Looked up from germline, CDR1 is LNHDA and CDR2 is SQIVND (reference sequence). Trimming stripped 3 bases from V and 2 bases from J, with 8 bases between. CDR3 DNA: TGTGCCAGTAGTATCACAGGAACCTACGAGCAGTACTTC. Translating it yields CASSITGTYEQYF.

Worth noting for this clone: At one boundary the junction diverges from the germline segment, which might be a read error. The V and J genes are TRBV6-1 and TRBJ2-1, with D maybe TRBD1 (6 bases). CDR1 is MNHNS, CDR2 SASEGT, per germline. The CDR3 sequence is 14 residues long. This chain's CDR3 is CANSAFSQGSEQFF. The CDR3 DNA reads TGTGCCAACAGTGCTTTCTCACAGGGAAGTGAGCAGTTCTTC.

This chain connects TRBV5-6 to TRBJ2-2, with 8 bases lining up with TRBD1. The CDR3 spans 17 residues. V shed 0 bases and J 6 bases; nucleotides not matched to a gene: 10. Per germline, CDR1 SGHDT and CDR2 YYEEEE. This chain's CDR3 is CASSLARKQGGPGELFF. Here the CDR3 DNA reads TGTGCCAGCAGCTTGGCCCGGAAACAGGGGGGCCCCGGGGAGCTGTTTTTT.

Concerning this clone itself: Its ends do not fully match the called genes, so a read error is possible. This rearrangement joins TRBV28 to TRBJ2-5; D might be TRBD1 (7 bases). This CDR3 is built from 13 residues. Germline lookup yields CDR1 MDHEN and CDR2 SYDVKM. The CDR3 reads CASCGKGAGTPNF. The CDR3 DNA follows: TGTGCCAGCTGCGGGAAGGGGGCAGGGACCCCGAACTTC.

The gene calls are TRBV5-5 and TRBJ2-7; 7 bases line up with TRBD2. CDR3 size: 14 residues. Losses at the gene ends were 6 bases for V and 3 bases for J; bases not matched to a gene: 9. Germline CDR1 SGHKS, CDR2 YYEKEE (reference sequence). CDR3 coding DNA: TGTGCCAGCAACCTCGAGGCGGGAGACTACGAGCAGTACTTC. As protein: CASNLEAGDYEQYF.

The table lists this clone with a few counts. This chain links TRBV5-1 with TRBJ1-2; D unresolved. V was trimmed by 6 bases and J by 4 bases, leaving 19 bases between them. The CDR3 consists of 15 residues. CDR1 SGHRS and CDR2 YFSETQ come from the germline V gene. CDR3 residues: CASTLTVGAGYGYTF. CDR3 DNA sequence: TGCGCCAGCACCCTAACTGTGGGAGCAGGCTATGGCTACACCTTC.

The V gene is TRBV6-5, the J gene TRBJ1-4, with a tentative D call TRBD1 (6 bases). V shed 5 bases and J shed 7 bases, with 11 bases lying between them. The germline gives CDR1 MNHEY, CDR2 SVGAGI. CDR3 size: 13 residues. CDR3 DNA sequence: TGTGCCAGCAGTCTACAGGGTTTTGAAAAACTGTTTTTT. Translation gives CASSLQGFEKLFF.

The V gene is TRBV13, the J gene TRBJ2-7; 10 bases align to TRBD1. The junction had 7 bases not matched to a gene; V was cut back by 4 bases and J by 4 bases. CDR3 length equals 15 residues. Germline values: CDR1 PRHDT, CDR2 FYEKMQ (reference sequence). CDR3 in DNA: TGTGCCAGCAGCTCCCCGGGACAGGGGCCGTACGAGCAGTACTTC. It is translated as CASSSPGQGPYEQYF.

This chain links TRBV5-6 with TRBJ2-7, with a tentative D call TRBD1 (9 bases). Trimming took off 4 bases at V and 7 bases at J, with 24 bases between the two ends. Germline assignment: CDR1 SGHDT and CDR2 YYEEEE. This CDR3 region has 16 residues. The CDR3 DNA follows: TGTGCCAGCAGCCGCGGGAGGACAGGGGACTTTCAGGAGCAGTACTTC. It yields the protein CASSRGRTGDFQEQYF.

This clone was counted between two and nine times. The rearrangement uses TRBV5-1 and TRBJ2-7; D remains ambiguous. The V end lost 2 bases, the J end lost 4 bases, and 13 bases lay between the germline ends. The CDR3 loop spans 14 amino acids. Germline V gives CDR1 SGHRS, CDR2 YFSETQ. The CDR3 coding sequence is TGCGCCAGCAGCTTCCTCGCTGACAAGTACGAGCAGTACTTC. It codes for CASSFLADKYEQYF. Supplemented by reference TRBV5-1 and TRBJ2-7, the full variable domain reads KAGVTQTPRYLIKTRGQQVTLSCSPISGHRSVSWYQQTPGQGLQFLFEYFSETQRNKGNFPGRFSGRQFSNSRSEMNVSTLELGDSALYLCASSFLADKYEQYFGPGTRLTVT.

This chain uses TRBV5-4 with TRBJ2-7; 11 bases match TRBD2. The germline gives CDR1 SGHNT, CDR2 YYREEE (reference sequence). With 0 bases clipped from V and 4 bases from J, the junction kept 3 bases outside the gene matches. CDR3 size: 15 residues. The CDR3 nucleotides read TGTGCCAGCAGCTTGGTGGTAGCGGGGGGGTACGAGCAGTACTTC. It translates to CASSLVVAGGYEQYF. Full variable domain (missing parts from reference TRBV5-4 and TRBJ2-7): ETGVTQSPTHLIKTRGQQVTLRCSSQSGHNTVSWYQQALGQGPQFIFQYYREEENGRGNFPPRFSGLQFPNYSSELNVNALELDDSALYLCASSLVVAGGYEQYFGPGTRLTVT.

This clone has a handful of counts. The chain recombines TRBV5-8 with TRBJ1-5; D not resolved. V lost 4 bases, J lost 9 bases, and 11 bases lay in between. Germline values: CDR1 SGHTS, CDR2 YDEGEE. This CDR3 contains 12 residues. Here the CDR3 DNA reads TGTGCCAGCAGCGATCCGCGGCGGCCCCAGCATTTT. The encoded protein is CASSDPRRPQHF.